These T cell receptor beta chains were read from a single sample in a study of cytomegalovirus exposure and HLA in healthy donors. The data were produced by immunoSEQ multiplex PCR, yet TCRdb's version contains in-frame clones alone and is incomplete. The table includes roughly 110,000 clones, about two thirds detected once. Material for sequencing was PBMCs. The receptors originated from a boy aged 5-17 years in good health and CMV-seronegative. Both conserved end residues are part of each CDR3. D genes are given only for firm matches. Size values are once, few and many counts, or a class for expanded clones, and some rows have none.

>TRBJ1-5|few|TRBD1|TRBV6-5
TGTGCCAGCAGGGGAACAGGGGGCAATCAGCCCCAGCATTTT
CASRGTGGNQPQHF
>TRBJ1-5|NA|NA|TRBV27
TGTGCCAGCAGTTTATCAGGCGGGAGCAATCAGCCCCAGCATTTT
CASSLSGGSNQPQHF
>TRBJ2-7|NA|NA|TRBV6-1
TGTGCCAGCAGTGAGTCGTACGAGCAGTACTTC
CASSESYEQYF
>TRBJ1-6|few|TRBD1|TRBV2
TGTGCCAGCAGGGGACAGGGGGCTGAGTCCCTCCACTTT
CASRGQGAESLHF
>TRBJ2-3|NA|NA|TRBV14
TGTGCCAGCAGCCAAGACTCGCGGAAAGATACGCAGTATTTT
CASSQDSRKDTQYF
>TRBJ2-3|NA|NA|TRBV7-6
TGTGCCAGTACCCGAGGAGATACGCAGTATTTT
CASTRGDTQYF
>TRBJ2-2|once|TRBD1|TRBV4-1
TGCGCCAGCAGCAGGGACAGGGTGAACACCGGGGAGCTGTTTTTT
CASSRDRVNTGELFF
>TRBJ1-1|once|NA|TRBV6-1
TGTGCCAGCAGTGAGAAAGGGGGTTCCACTGAAGCTTTCTTT
CASSEKGGSTEAFF
>TRBJ1-4|NA|NA|TRBV7-2
TGTGCCAGCAGCGGACAGCCGTATGAAAAACTGTTTTTT
CASSGQPYEKLFF
>TRBJ1-1|few|TRBD1|TRBV28
TGTGCCAGCAGTTCCCCGGGACAGCTGAACACTGAAGCTTTCTTT
CASSSPGQLNTEAFF
>TRBJ1-2|NA|NA|TRBV30
TGTGCCTGGAGTGTGGAACAGTCGCCCGGCTACACCTTC
CAWSVEQSPGYTF
>TRBJ1-1|NA|TRBD1|TRBV5-4
TGTGCCAGCAGCTTCCTCCGGGACAGGGGGACTGAAGCTTTCTTT
CASSFLRDRGTEAFF
>TRBJ2-3|NA|NA|TRBV7-3
TGTGCCAGCAGCTTATGGGCTAGCGCAGATACGCAGTATTTT
CASSLWASADTQYF
>TRBJ2-7|once|TRBD1|TRBV25-1
TGTGCCAGCAGTGACGCCGGGACAGGGGCCTACGAGCAGTACTTC
CASSDAGTGAYEQYF
>TRBJ1-4|NA|NA|TRBV10-3
TGTGCCATCAGTGAAGGAGTTAATGAAAAACTGTTTTTT
CAISEGVNEKLFF
>TRBJ2-1|NA|TRBD2|TRBV19
TGTGCCAGCGCCTGGACTAGCGCGGAGGGCAATGAGCAGTTCTTC
CASAWTSAEGNEQFF
>TRBJ2-5|NA|TRBD2|TRBV27
TGTGCCAGCAAGAGCGGGAGCACTCAAGAGACCCAGTACTTC
CASKSGSTQETQYF
>TRBJ2-7|NA|NA|TRBV14
TGTGCCAGCAGCCAAGAACCCCCCGACAGTCTCTCCTACGAGCAGTACTTC
CASSQEPPDSLSYEQYF
>TRBJ1-6|NA|TRBD1|TRBV7-8
TGTGCCAGCAGCTTAGGGCGGGGGGGGACAGGCATGTCACCCCTCCACTTT
CASSLGRGGTGMSPLHF
>TRBJ1-1|NA|NA|TRBV5-1
TGCGCCAGCAGCCGGTCCACAGGAGCTGAAGCTTTCTTT
CASSRSTGAEAFF
>TRBJ2-2|NA|TRBD2|TRBV4-2
TGTGCCAGCAGCCAAGGACTAGCGGGAGGCCCAAACACCGGGGAGCTGTTTTTT
CASSQGLAGGPNTGELFF
>TRBJ2-1|NA|TRBD2|TRBV7-8
TGTGCCAGCAGCTTAAGGTCTAGCGGATATTACAATGAGCAGTTCTTC
CASSLRSSGYYNEQFF